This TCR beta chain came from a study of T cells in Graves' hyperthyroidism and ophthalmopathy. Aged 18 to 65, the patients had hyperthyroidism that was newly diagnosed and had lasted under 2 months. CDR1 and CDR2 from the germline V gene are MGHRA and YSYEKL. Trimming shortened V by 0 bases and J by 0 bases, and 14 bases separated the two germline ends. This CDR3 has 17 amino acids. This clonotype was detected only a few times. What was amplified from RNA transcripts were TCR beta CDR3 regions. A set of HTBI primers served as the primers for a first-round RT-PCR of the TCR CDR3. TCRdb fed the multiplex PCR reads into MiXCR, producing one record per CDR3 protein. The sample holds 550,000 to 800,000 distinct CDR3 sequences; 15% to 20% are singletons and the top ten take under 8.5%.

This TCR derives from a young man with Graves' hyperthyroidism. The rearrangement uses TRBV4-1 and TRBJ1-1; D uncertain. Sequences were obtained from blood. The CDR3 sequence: CASSQERALPMNTEAFF. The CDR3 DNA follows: TGCGCCAGCAGCCAAGAAAGGGCCTTACCGATGAACACTGAAGCTTTCTTT.